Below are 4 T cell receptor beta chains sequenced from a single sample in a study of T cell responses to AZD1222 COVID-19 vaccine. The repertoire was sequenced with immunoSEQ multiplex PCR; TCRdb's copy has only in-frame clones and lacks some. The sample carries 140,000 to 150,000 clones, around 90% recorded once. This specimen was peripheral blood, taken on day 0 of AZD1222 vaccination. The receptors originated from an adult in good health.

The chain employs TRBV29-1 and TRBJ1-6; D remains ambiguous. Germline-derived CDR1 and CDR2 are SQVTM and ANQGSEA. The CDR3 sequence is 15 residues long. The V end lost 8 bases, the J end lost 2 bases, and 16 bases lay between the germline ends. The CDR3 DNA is TGCAGCCTTTTGGAGCGGCACACCTATAATTCACCCCTCCACTTT. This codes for CSLLERHTYNSPLHF.

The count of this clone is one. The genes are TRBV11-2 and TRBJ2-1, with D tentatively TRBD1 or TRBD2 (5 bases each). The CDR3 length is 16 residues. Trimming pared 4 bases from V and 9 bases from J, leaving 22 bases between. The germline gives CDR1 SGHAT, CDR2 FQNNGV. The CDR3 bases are TGTGCCAGCAGCTCCACTTCGGGGACCGGCGGCGGTGAGCAGTTCTTC. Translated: CASSSTSGTGGGEQFF.

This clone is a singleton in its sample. DNA of the CDR3: TGTGCCAGCAGTGAAATGGCAGGTTATAGCAATCAGCCCCAGCATTTT. Protein product: CASSEMAGYSNQPQHF. The rearrangement uses TRBV6-1 and TRBJ1-5, with D unresolved. This CDR3 contains 16 residues. CDR1 MNHNS and CDR2 SASEGT come from the germline V gene. Trimming took off 2 bases at V and 0 bases at J, with 11 bases between the two ends.

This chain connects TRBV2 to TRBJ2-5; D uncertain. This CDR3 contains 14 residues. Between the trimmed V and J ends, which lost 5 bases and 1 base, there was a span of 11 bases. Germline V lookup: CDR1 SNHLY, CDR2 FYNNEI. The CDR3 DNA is TGTGCCAGCAGTTTTATGACTGGCCAAGAGACCCAGTACTTC. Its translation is CASSFMTGQETQYF.